The clone carrying this T cell receptor beta chain was seen only a few times. Its antigen remains unidentified. The germline gives CDR1 MNHNS, CDR2 SASEGT. V was cut by 2 bases and J by 4 bases, with 5 bases left in between. The CDR3 is 13 residues long. The data stem from a study of T-cell memory formation after mild COVID-19. Study information: The study found TCR clusters largely donor specific. Study-level findings and limits: Later expanders leaned CD4+, whereas day 15 to 85 contracting clones were balanced CD4/CD8. Pre-infection memory harbored some responding clones, suggesting cross-reactive memory joined.

Using constant-segment primers, 5'RACE produced TCR alpha and TCR beta cDNA libraries carrying sample barcodes and UMIs. TCRdb reanalysed the 5' RACE reads using MiXCR and keeps one entry per CDR3 protein. The table includes 300,000 to 400,000 distinct CDR3 sequences, 25% to 30% detected once. The sequence came from an adult woman who had mild COVID-19 (a few samples of this study predate the infection). Cell type and time point are not known. The sequenced sample consisted of PBMCs or a T cell subset sorted from them (not recorded which). The chain joins TRBV6-1 to TRBJ2-2, with D unclear. The CDR3 DNA is TGTGCCAGCAGTGAACGCTTCACCGGGGAGCTGTTTTTT. Its translation is CASSERFTGELFF.